This T cell receptor (beta chain) derives from a study of T cell repertoires in cytomegalovirus infection. Overall study: Based on public TCR beta signatures, there were indications of CMV infection and of a matching HLA type. Study-wide results and caveats: The ex vivo response showed dominance by HLA-C-restricted CMV-specific TCR beta clonotypes. People with CMV and the relevant HLA were identified by cumulative public TCR beta family frequency.

As to this clonotype: Antigen: not known. The conserved phenylalanine or tryptophan normally closing the CDR3 is absent here, so this likely arose from a read error.

CDR3 length equals 15 residues. Trimming left V 1 base short and J 5 bases short, with 11 bases between. MiXCR, applied by TCRdb to the reads, yields one record per CDR3 protein. In the table there are nearly 450,000 distinct CDR3 sequences, approximately 31% of which are singletons. The sample taken for sequencing was PBMCs. This chain uses TRBV12-3 or TRBV12-4 with TRBJ2-2, with no clear D. The sequence derives from a human donor in good health (CMV status not recorded). Some clones in this sample may be carry-over from other donors' samples. Written as DNA, the CDR3 is TGTGCCAGCAGTTTAGGGGGAAAGGTAACCGGGGAGCTGTTTTCT. Translating gives CASSLGGKVTGELFS.